This T cell receptor (beta chain) was sequenced for a study of cytomegalovirus exposure and HLA in healthy donors. The V end lost 3 bases, the J end lost 6 bases, and 6 bases lay between the germline ends. This CDR3 spans 12 amino acids. Germline CDR1 reads MDHEN; CDR2 reads SYDVKM. Overall study findings and caveats: Rare sequences made up most TCRs, while some public TCRs were found in many donors. In vitro checks showed that a few CMV-associated chains really do target CMV antigens.

The assay was immunoSEQ multiplex PCR, and TCRdb's table has in-frame clones only and misses some. The data hold over 120,000 clones, with over 90% observed a single time. With regard to this clone: Its antigen remains unidentified.

This TCR was recovered from a man younger than 35 in good health and CMV-seropositive. This chain uses TRBV28 with TRBJ1-5, with no clear D. The sample was PBMCs. This chain's CDR3 is CASSLAPQPQHF. In nucleotides, the CDR3 is TGTGCCAGCAGTTTGGCCCCTCAGCCCCAGCATTTT.